The 29 T cell receptor beta chains listed next were all sequenced from one sample in a study of blood T cells in healthy people across ages. With a J-beta primer mix and a sample-barcoded 5' primer, a second PCR ran roughly 6 to 11 cycles. From the 5' RACE reads, TCRdb called clonotypes with MiXCR, one entry per CDR3 protein. The profile shows hundreds of thousands of distinct CDR3 sequences, roughly 50% of them singletons. The sequencing sample was made of blood. The receptor set was obtained from a woman aged 55 to 70 in good health.

This clonotype was picked up one time. The V call is TRBV2, the J call TRBJ1-5; D remains ambiguous. Germline V CDR1 and CDR2: SNHLY, FYNNEI. The ends were cut back, 2 bases at V and 0 bases at J, with 8 bases in the middle. The CDR3 runs 15 residues. The CDR3 here is CASSEMGGSNQPQHF. CDR3 in DNA: TGTGCCAGCAGTGAAATGGGTGGTAGCAATCAGCCCCAGCATTTT.

This chain connects TRBV24-1 to TRBJ2-1; TRBD2 agrees at 7 bases. Germline V gene data show CDR1 as KGHDR and CDR2 as SFDVKD. This CDR3 comprises 13 residues. Unmatched junction bases numbered 7, after V lost 10 bases and J lost 5 bases. For the CDR3, the DNA is TGTGCCACAGCGCGGGAGTATGACAATGAGCAGTTCTTC. Its protein is CATAREYDNEQFF.

The V call is TRBV28, the J call TRBJ2-5, with 8 bases lining up with TRBD1. The J call may be wrong; the DNA end is better matched by TRBJ2-7. The CDR3 is 15 residues long. Germline V lookup: CDR1 MDHEN, CDR2 SYDVKM. CDR3 in amino acids: CASSFTTGVTHEQYF. The DNA for the CDR3 is TGTGCCAGCAGTTTCACGACAGGGGTAACCCACGAGCAGTACTTC.

The chain has TRBV7-2 and TRBJ2-7, with D possibly TRBD1 on 6 matching bases. The ends were cut back, 5 bases at V and 0 bases at J, with 14 bases in the middle. CDR1 is SGHTA and CDR2 is FQGNSA in the germline V gene. This CDR3 region has 15 residues. CDR3 sequence (DNA): TGTGCCAGCAGCATAAGACAGGATTACTCCTACGAGCAGTACTTC. It specifies CASSIRQDYSYEQYF. The full variable domain, its missing parts supplied by reference TRBV7-2 and TRBJ2-7, is GAGVSQSPSNKVTEKGKDVELRCDPISGHTALYWYRQSLGQGLEFLIYFQGNSAPDKSGLPSDRFSAERTGGSVSTLTIQRTQQEDSAVYLCASSIRQDYSYEQYFGPGTRLTVT.

The chain links TRBV20-1 to TRBJ2-7, with D perhaps matching TRBD1 or TRBD2 (6 bases each). The V and J ends lost 6 bases and 4 bases respectively, with 22 bases between them. Germline CDR1 is DFQATT and CDR2 is SNEGSKA (reference sequence). The CDR3 runs 15 residues. The CDR3 DNA reads as TGCAGTGCGACCTCCCGGGGGCGGACCCTATACGAGCAGTACTTC. This gives the protein CSATSRGRTLYEQYF.

The CDR3 region has the DNA TGTGCCAGCAGTTCCACTACAAGACTAGTCGCAGATACGCAGTATTTT. It specifies CASSSTTRLVADTQYF. The rearrangement links TRBV12-3 or TRBV12-4 to TRBJ2-3; tentatively, D is TRBD2 (6 bases). The CDR3 consists of 16 residues. Trimming stripped 4 bases from V and 4 bases from J, with 18 bases between.

This clonotype was picked up a small number of times. The CDR3 spells CASSLAYASGSFGNEQFF. CDR3 DNA sequence: TGTGCCAGCAGCTTAGCGTATGCTAGCGGGAGCTTCGGCAATGAGCAGTTCTTC. V and J are TRBV7-2 and TRBJ2-1, with 10 positions matching TRBD2. The ends lost 0 bases at V and 6 bases at J; junction bases unmatched: 11. Germline assignment: CDR1 SGHTA and CDR2 FQGNSA. The CDR3 extends over 18 amino acids.

This clonotype was seen a single time. The chain has TRBV27 and TRBJ2-4; TRBD2 is a possible D gene (5 bases). The last part of the DNA fits TRBJ2-7 better; the J call may be wrong. The CDR3 is 15 amino acids. Germline V gene lookup returns CDR1 MNHEY and CDR2 SMNVEV (reference sequence). This chain's CDR3 is CASSIGGYLPYEQYF. The CDR3, as DNA: TGTGCCAGCAGCATTGGCGGGTATCTGCCCTACGAGCAGTACTTC.

The chain links TRBV6-2 or TRBV6-3 to TRBJ1-2; perhaps TRBD1 as D (6 bases). Germline loops: CDR1 MNHEY, CDR2 SVGEGT. The CDR3 loop spans 12 amino acids. V was clipped by 6 bases and J by 8 bases, with 13 bases between them. This CDR3 reads CASRAYREGYTF. In DNA form, the CDR3 reads TGTGCCAGCAGAGCGTACAGGGAAGGCTACACCTTC.

Only one count was recorded for this clonotype. V is TRBV27 and J is TRBJ1-5; TRBD1 agrees at 7 bases. Trimming at V came to 0 bases and at J to 2 bases, leaving 13 bases not matched to a gene. The CDR3 is 19 residues long. In germline, CDR1 is MNHEY, CDR2 SMNVEV (reference sequence). Here the CDR3 DNA reads TGTGCCAGCAGTTTATCGGGAACAGGGGACCCAAAAGGCAATCAGCCCCAGCATTTT. Translating gives CASSLSGTGDPKGNQPQHF.

For this clonotype: Germline and junction disagree at one end, which may indicate a read error. This rearrangement joins TRBV2 to TRBJ2-3; the D is unclear. Germline CDR1 reads SNHLY; CDR2 reads FYNNEI. The CDR3 is made up of 14 amino acids. Here the CDR3 reads CASSENGPTDTRYF. In DNA form, the CDR3 reads TGTGCCAGCAGTGAAAACGGGCCCACAGATACGCGGTATTTT.

This clonotype was observed a handful of times. The chain has TRBV6-6 and TRBJ2-3; D might be TRBD1 or TRBD2, each matching 5 bases. Germline V gives CDR1 MNHNY, CDR2 SVGAGI (reference sequence). Trimming took off 6 bases at V and 5 bases at J, with 15 bases between the two ends. The CDR3 loop spans 14 amino acids. The CDR3 reads CASSRQPGIDTQYF. CDR3 nucleotide sequence: TGTGCCAGCAGCCGACAGCCGGGGATAGATACGCAGTATTTT.

This clonotype was picked up a small number of times. This sequence joins TRBV20-1 and TRBJ2-7; D is ambiguous. The germline V and J ends were trimmed by 4 bases and 2 bases, with 6 bases remaining between them. The CDR3 sequence is 11 residues long. Per germline, CDR1 DFQATT and CDR2 SNEGSKA (reference sequence). CDR3 sequence (DNA): TGCAGTGCTAAAGGGCCCTACGAGCAGTACTTC. This gives the protein CSAKGPYEQYF.

This chain joins TRBV6-2 or TRBV6-3 and TRBJ1-5, with 9 positions matching TRBD1. The CDR3 spans 15 residues. Germline CDR1 MNHEY, CDR2 SVGEGT. V lost 5 bases and J lost 7; bases outside the gene matches: 9. CDR3 nucleotide sequence: TGTGCCAGCAGTGACTACAGGGGGCAGGGACAGCCCCAGCATTTT. It is translated as CASSDYRGQGQPQHF.

V and J are TRBV4-2 and TRBJ1-5; a weak D match, TRBD1 (6 bases). Deletions cut 0 bases from V and 1 base from J, with 10 bases between. The germline V gene encodes CDR1 LGHNA and CDR2 YNFKEQ. The CDR3 totals 16 residues. The CDR3 sequence is CASSQDPDRSNQPQHF. CDR3 nucleotide sequence: TGTGCCAGCAGCCAAGATCCGGACAGAAGCAATCAGCCCCAGCATTTT.

The chain employs TRBV29-1 and TRBJ2-3; 7 bases are a match to TRBD1. The CDR3 is made up of 14 amino acids. The ends lost 7 bases at V and 0 bases at J; junction bases unmatched: 7. Germline-derived CDR1 and CDR2 are SQVTM and ANQGSEA. The CDR3 DNA reads TGCAGCGGAGACGGGGACAGAAGCACAGATACGCAGTATTTT. It specifies CSGDGDRSTDTQYF.

The gene calls are TRBV18 and TRBJ2-7, with 11 nucleotides matching TRBD1. The germline gives CDR1 KGHSH, CDR2 LQKENI. The length of the CDR3 is 13 residues. Losses at the gene ends were 8 bases for V and 6 bases for J; bases not matched to a gene: 6. The DNA of the CDR3 is TGTGCCAGCCGCCAGGGACAGGGGGGCGAGCAGTACTTC. It encodes CASRQGQGGEQYF.

The J gene is TRBJ2-7, the V gene TRBV2, with 7 bases matching TRBD1. V lost 1 base, J lost 3 bases, and 6 bases stayed unmatched. This CDR3 is built from 15 residues. Germline V gene lookup returns CDR1 SNHLY and CDR2 FYNNEI. DNA for the CDR3: TGTGCCAGCAGTGAAGGCGAGGGACAGAGCTACGAGCAGTACTTC. Translation gives CASSEGEGQSYEQYF. The variable domain in full, with the rest retrieved from reference TRBV2 and TRBJ2-7, is EPEVTQTPSHQVTQMGQEVILRCVPISNHLYFYWYRQILGQKVEFLVSFYNNEISEKSEIFDDQFSVERPDGSNFTLKIRSTKLEDSAMYFCASSEGEGQSYEQYFGPGTRLTVT.

The chain combines TRBV29-1 with TRBJ1-6; D unclear. Per germline, CDR1 SQVTM and CDR2 ANQGSEA. V was trimmed by 5 bases and J by 5 bases, leaving 10 bases between them. The CDR3 covers 13 residues. The DNA of the CDR3 is TGCAGCGTTCAGGTTACAAATAATTCACCCCTCCACTTT. This translates into CSVQVTNNSPLHF.

This chain links TRBV20-1 with TRBJ2-2, with 8 bases aligning to TRBD2. The CDR3 has 15 amino acids. Looked up from germline, CDR1 is DFQATT and CDR2 is SNEGSKA (reference sequence). The J segment lost 5 bases and the V segment lost 5 bases, leaving 10 bases of the junction unmatched. CDR3 in DNA: TGCAGTGCTTCCGACAGCGGGAGACCAACCGGGGAGCTGTTTTTT. Its protein product is CSASDSGRPTGELFF.

There are a few counts of this clonotype. V and J are TRBV7-2 and TRBJ1-2; maybe TRBD1 (6 bases). The germline V gene has CDR1 SGHTA and CDR2 FQGNSA. With 5 bases removed from V and 4 bases from J, the gap between germline ends came to 17 bases. The length of the CDR3 is 15 residues. The CDR3 nucleotides read TGTGCCAGCAGCCCGTCGGAGGGGGAGAGCTATGGCTACACCTTC. Protein product: CASSPSEGESYGYTF.

The chain carries TRBV7-2 and TRBJ2-6; TRBD1 agrees at 10 bases. V shed 3 bases and J 0 bases; nucleotides not matched to a gene: 8. This CDR3 spans 19 amino acids. CDR1 and CDR2 (germline): SGHTA, FQGNSA. The CDR3 nucleotides are TGTGCCAGCAGCTTGGTTGCCGGGACAGGGGACTCTGGGGCCAACGTCCTGACTTTC. It translates to CASSLVAGTGDSGANVLTF.

This chain links TRBV29-1 with TRBJ2-5; TRBD1 is a possible D gene (6 bases). Per germline, CDR1 SQVTM and CDR2 ANQGSEA. This CDR3 has 11 residues. Trimming stripped 4 bases from V and 4 bases from J, with 7 bases between. CDR3 nucleotide sequence: TGCAGCGTTGGGACAGTAGAGACCCAGTACTTC. This encodes CSVGTVETQYF.

V usage is TRBV12-3 or TRBV12-4 and J usage is TRBJ2-7; D possibly corresponds to TRBD2 (5 bases). The CDR3 length is 11 residues. V dropped 6 bases and J dropped 2 bases, with 5 bases sitting between them. The chain's CDR3 is CASRLAYEQYF. DNA of the CDR3: TGTGCCAGCAGACTAGCCTACGAGCAGTACTTC.

The rearrangement joins TRBV25-1 to TRBJ2-1; 9 bases line up with TRBD1. The CDR3 extends over 16 amino acids. Germline V CDR1 and CDR2: MGHDK, SYGVNS. The V and J ends lost 1 base and 3 bases, in that order; junction bases with no gene match: 4. CDR3 region: CASSESGQGNYNEQFF. CDR3 nucleotide sequence: TGTGCCAGCAGTGAATCCGGACAGGGGAACTACAATGAGCAGTTCTTC. Complete variable domain (other parts from reference TRBV25-1 and TRBJ2-1): EADIYQTPRYLVIGTGKKITLECSQTMGHDKMYWYQQDPGMELHLIHYSYGVNSTEKGDLSSESTVSRIRTEHFPLTLESARPSHTSQYLCASSESGQGNYNEQFFGPGTRLTVL.

This clonotype has more than one count but fewer than ten. The chain couples TRBV3-1 to TRBJ2-5, with D uncertain. The CDR3 has 12 residues. The V end was cut by 6 bases, the J end by 11 bases, with 16 bases between. Germline V CDR1 and CDR2: LGHDT, YNNKEL (reference sequence). The CDR3 spells CASSRLLNEQYF. The CDR3 region has the DNA TGTGCCAGCAGTCGACTCCTCAATGAGCAGTACTTC.

This clonotype came up a few times. The chain employs TRBV29-1 and TRBJ2-5; tentatively, D is TRBD1 (5 bases). V dropped 7 bases and J dropped 3 bases, with 9 bases sitting between them. Looked up from germline, CDR1 is SQVTM and CDR2 is ANQGSEA. CDR3 length equals 11 residues. The CDR3: CSAGHKETQYF. For the CDR3, the DNA is TGCAGCGCCGGACACAAAGAGACCCAGTACTTC. Looking up the rest from reference TRBV29-1 and TRBJ2-5 gives the full variable domain: SAVISQKPSRDICQRGTSLTIQCQVDSQVTMMFWYRQQPGQSLTLIATANQGSEATYESGFVIDKFPISRPNLTFSTLTVSNMSPEDSSIYLCSAGHKETQYFGPGTRLLVL.

This rearrangement joins TRBV12-3 or TRBV12-4 to TRBJ1-5; D not certain. V was trimmed by 3 bases and J by 10 bases, leaving 13 bases between them. The CDR3 consists of 13 residues. The CDR3 DNA is TGTGCCAGCAGTTTGCGAATGGCGGGACCCCAGCATTTT. It translates to CASSLRMAGPQHF.

The CDR3 region has the DNA TGCGCCAGCAGCCACGGCCCCCCGGATTCACCCCTCCACTTT. The encoded protein is CASSHGPPDSPLHF. V usage is TRBV5-1 and J usage is TRBJ1-6; D is unresolved. With 4 bases removed from V and 8 bases from J, the gap between germline ends came to 13 bases. This CDR3 is 14 amino acids long. Germline V gene data show CDR1 as SGHRS and CDR2 as YFSETQ.